This T cell receptor (beta chain) was recovered during a study of T cell repertoires in cytomegalovirus infection. Study at large: Public TCR beta signatures were indicative of both CMV infection and a matching HLA type.

The CDR3 covers 17 residues. Per the germline V gene, CDR1 is SGHDT and CDR2 is YYEEEE. The V end lost 1 base, the J end lost 5 bases, and 20 bases lay between the germline ends. Concerning this clonotype: Its antigen is as yet unknown.

TCRdb reprocessed the reads via MiXCR and lists one record per CDR3 protein. The sample has some 400,000 distinct CDR3 sequences, about a sixth seen once. Study outcomes and limitations: Totalled public TCR beta family frequency picked out people who carried CMV plus the relevant HLA.

Sequences were obtained from PBMCs. V gene TRBV5-6 combines with J gene TRBJ2-3, with a tentative D call TRBD2 (6 bases). The source is a human donor in good health (CMV status not recorded). Some clones in this sample may be carry-over from other donors' samples. CDR3 sequence (DNA): TGTGCCAGCAGCTTGTTTGGTCGGGCCCGGAGGGAAGATACGCAGTATTTT. This codes for CASSLFGRARREDTQYF.